This TCR beta chain was observed in a study of blood T cell repertoires in COVID-19. Looking at the study overall: Italy, Spain and the United States were the sources of the convalescent and acute COVID-19 samples. T cells, B-cell-depleted T cells, or PBMCs supplied cDNA or gDNA.

TCRdb's table, derived via immunoSEQ multiplex PCR, lists solely in-frame clones and lacks some. The sample consists of 150,000 to 200,000 clones, about 86% of them appearing once. V shed 7 bases and J 9 bases; nucleotides not matched to a gene: 7. CDR1 and CDR2 (germline): LNHNV, YYDKDF (reference sequence). This CDR3 has 13 amino acids. The material sequenced was peripheral blood. This TCR derives from a man between 65 and 80 years old with active or convalescent COVID-19. The chain uses TRBV15 and TRBJ2-1, with 9 positions matching TRBD2. The CDR3 DNA reads TGTGCCACCAAATTTGGCGGGGGGGTTGAGCAGTTCTTC. Protein sequence: CATKFGGGVEQFF.